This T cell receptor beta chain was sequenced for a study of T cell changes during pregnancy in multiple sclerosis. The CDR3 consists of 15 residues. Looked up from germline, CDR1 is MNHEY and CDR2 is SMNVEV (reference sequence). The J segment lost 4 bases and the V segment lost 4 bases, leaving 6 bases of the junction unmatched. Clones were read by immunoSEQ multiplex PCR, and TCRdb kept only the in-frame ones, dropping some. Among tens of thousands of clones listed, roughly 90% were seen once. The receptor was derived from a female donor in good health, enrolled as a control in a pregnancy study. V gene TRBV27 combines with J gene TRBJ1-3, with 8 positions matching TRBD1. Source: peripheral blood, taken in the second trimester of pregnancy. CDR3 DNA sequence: TGTGCCAGCAGTTACGGACAGGGCTGGGGAAACACCATATATTTT. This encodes CASSYGQGWGNTIYF.